This T cell receptor beta chain appears in the sequencing data of a study of blood T cells in healthy people across ages. Overall study findings and caveats: Diversity estimates from one million T cells were considered underestimates. With age, beta diversity per million T cells declined roughly linearly, significantly by about 40.

The germline CDR1 and CDR2 sequences are SGHTA and FQGNSA. V gave up 1 base and J gave up 7 bases, with 11 bases separating them. The CDR3 extends over 14 amino acids. This clonotype turned up a few times. Antigen unknown. The sample providers were healthy Caucasian people from Russia, aged roughly 6 to 100. Total RNA amounts of at least 5 micrograms were extracted per sample. Through a sample-barcoded 5' primer and a J-beta primer mix, a second PCR was run for roughly 6 to 12 cycles. One entry per CDR3 protein, called by TCRdb with MiXCR from the 5' RACE reads. The repertoire consists of 650,000 to 900,000 distinct CDR3 sequences, with roughly 60% occurring once and the leading ten covering about a quarter.

The chain employs TRBV7-2 and TRBJ2-1, with a tentative D call TRBD2 (5 bases). This receptor was taken from a man aged 25-45 years in good health. Sequences were obtained from blood. CDR3 loop: CASSLVTSGNEQFF. CDR3 coding DNA: TGTGCCAGCAGCTTAGTAACTAGTGGTAATGAGCAGTTCTTC.